The next 25 T cell receptor beta chains were all read from a single sample in a study of identical twins. TCRdb recomputed calls from the 5' RACE reads with MiXCR, one row per CDR3 protein. The sample carries 420,000 or so distinct CDR3 sequences, about 18% recorded once. The sample was naive T cells sorted from blood. These receptors were obtained from a middle-aged man in good health.

A few counts support this clonotype. V usage is TRBV11-2 and J usage is TRBJ2-3; 7 bases fit TRBD1. Germline V lookup: CDR1 SGHAT, CDR2 FQNNGV. V lost 5 bases to trimming and J lost 7 bases; unmatched junction nucleotides: 9. CDR3 length equals 14 residues. CDR3 in DNA: TGTGCCAGCAGCCCCGGACAGGCAGCAAATACGCAGTATTTT. Translated, it gives CASSPGQAANTQYF.

This clonotype occurred many times. The J gene is TRBJ1-1, the V gene TRBV20-1; no firm D call. V was pared by 2 bases and J by 1 base, with 8 bases between. The CDR3 spans 13 residues. Germline V gene sequence: CDR1 DFQATT, CDR2 SNEGSKA (reference sequence). Here the CDR3 DNA reads TGCAGTGCTAGACGAACACAGAACACTGAAGCTTTCTTT. It yields the protein CSARRTQNTEAFF.

This clonotype was seen many times. This sequence joins TRBV7-8 and TRBJ2-1; D unresolved. This CDR3 has 13 amino acids. V was pared by 4 bases and J by 9 bases, with 13 bases between. From germline, CDR1 is SGHVS and CDR2 FQNEAQ. The CDR3 DNA follows: TGTGCCAGCAGCTCAAGATTTCCCCCTGAGCAGTTCTTC. Translation gives CASSSRFPPEQFF.

Only a few counts were recorded for this clonotype. CDR3 in DNA: TGTGCCAGCAGTGAAGTCACTTTTCGACAGGGGATGACCTACGAGCAGTACTTC. Translating it yields CASSEVTFRQGMTYEQYF. The chain joins TRBV2 to TRBJ2-7; TRBD1 matches 8 bases. J was trimmed by 2 bases and V by 1 base; bases with no gene match: 13. The CDR3 is 18 amino acids. The germline gives CDR1 SNHLY, CDR2 FYNNEI. The full variable domain, completed using reference TRBV2 and TRBJ2-7, is EPEVTQTPSHQVTQMGQEVILRCVPISNHLYFYWYRQILGQKVEFLVSFYNNEISEKSEIFDDQFSVERPDGSNFTLKIRSTKLEDSAMYFCASSEVTFRQGMTYEQYFGPGTRLTVT.

This chain connects TRBV7-2 to TRBJ1-2, with a tentative D call TRBD1 (6 bases). Trimming shortened V by 3 bases and J by 8 bases, and 19 bases separated the two germline ends. CDR3 size: 15 residues. Germline CDR1 SGHTA, CDR2 FQGNSA. CDR3 sequence (DNA): TGTGCCAGCAGCTTTGGACAGCCAGCTAACTGGGGCTACACCTTC. Protein: CASSFGQPANWGYTF.

This clonotype showed up just a few times. V usage is TRBV5-1 and J usage is TRBJ2-3; 10 bases fit TRBD2. J gave up 3 bases and V 3 bases, and 4 bases lay outside the gene matches. The CDR3 totals 15 residues. Germline V gene data show CDR1 as SGHRS and CDR2 as YFSETQ. For the CDR3, the DNA is TGCGCCAGCAGCTCCGGACTAGCGGCGACAGATACGCAGTATTTT. Translation: CASSSGLAATDTQYF. The variable domain in full, completed from reference TRBV5-1 and TRBJ2-3, reads KAGVTQTPRYLIKTRGQQVTLSCSPISGHRSVSWYQQTPGQGLQFLFEYFSETQRNKGNFPGRFSGRQFSNSRSEMNVSTLELGDSALYLCASSSGLAATDTQYFGPGTRLTVL.

The table lists this clonotype with many counts. Relative to the germline gene, one junction end is altered; a read error may explain this. The chain carries TRBV7-2 and TRBJ2-7, with no clear D. The CDR3 covers 13 residues. Looked up from germline, CDR1 is SGHTA and CDR2 is FQGNSA. Written as DNA, the CDR3 is TGCGCCAGCAGCTTGGCGAGGTCCTACGAGCAGTACTTC. This sequence encodes CASSLARSYEQYF.

This clonotype was recorded many times. V and J are TRBV7-3 and TRBJ2-1; 11 bases match TRBD2. The junction had 7 bases not matched to a gene; V was cut back by 5 bases and J by 7 bases. The germline V gene encodes CDR1 SGHTA and CDR2 FQGTGA. The CDR3 is made up of 15 amino acids. The CDR3 loop is CASSPALAGGNEQFF. The CDR3 DNA reads as TGTGCCAGCAGCCCTGCCCTAGCGGGAGGTAATGAGCAGTTCTTC. Full variable domain (remainder filled in from reference TRBV7-3 and TRBJ2-1): GAGVSQTPSNKVTEKGKYVELRCDPISGHTALYWYRQSLGQGPEFLIYFQGTGAADDSGLPNDRFFAVRPEGSVSTLKIQRTERGDSAVYLCASSPALAGGNEQFFGPGTRLTVL.

The rearrangement uses TRBV6-5 and TRBJ2-7, with 9 bases aligning to TRBD1. V was pared by 2 bases and J by 1 base, with 0 bases of the junction left unmatched. CDR3 length: 14 amino acids. The germline V gene encodes CDR1 MNHEY and CDR2 SVGAGI. CDR3 nucleotides: TGTGCCAGCAGTTACGGACAGGGGTCCTACGAGCAGTACTTC. This translates into CASSYGQGSYEQYF.

This clonotype has a handful of counts. V usage is TRBV29-1 and J usage is TRBJ2-3; D might be TRBD2 (5 bases). The CDR3 loop spans 13 amino acids. CDR1 and CDR2 from the germline V gene are SQVTM and ANQGSEA. Trimming removed 8 bases at V and 0 bases at J, with 12 bases between. In DNA form, the CDR3 reads TGCAGCCTGACGGGATCGAGCACAGATACGCAGTATTTT. Translating it yields CSLTGSSTDTQYF.

This chain connects TRBV10-2 to TRBJ2-1; no definite D call. The V and J ends lost 0 bases and 7 bases respectively, with 7 bases between them. The CDR3 is made up of 13 amino acids. Germline assignment: CDR1 WSHSY and CDR2 SAAADI. The CDR3 DNA sequence: TGCGCCAGCAGTGAGTCGGGTTTAAATGAGCAGTTCTTC. Its translation: CASSESGLNEQFF.

Many counts were recorded for this clonotype. The V call is TRBV27, the J call TRBJ1-2, with D possibly being TRBD1 (6 bases). The germline V gene has CDR1 MNHEY and CDR2 SMNVEV (reference sequence). The V end lost 0 bases, the J end lost 2 bases, and 13 bases lay between the germline ends. This CDR3 region has 16 residues. The CDR3 sequence: CASSLSWRQVNYGYTF. As DNA, the CDR3 is TGTGCCAGCAGTTTATCGTGGAGACAGGTGAACTATGGCTACACCTTC.

The chain joins TRBV7-8 to TRBJ1-6; TRBD1 aligns across 9 bases. The CDR3 length is 16 residues. With V trimmed by 0 bases and J by 12 bases, 9 bases remained unmatched. Germline V CDR1 and CDR2: SGHVS, FQNEAQ. The CDR3 region has the DNA TGTGCCAGCAGCTTAGCGCTGGGACAGGGTTTCCAACCCCTCCACTTT. Translated: CASSLALGQGFQPLHF. The complete variable domain, with remaining parts taken from reference TRBV7-8 and TRBJ1-6, reads GAGVSQSPRYKVAKRGQDVALRCDPISGHVSLFWYQQALGQGPEFLTYFQNEAQLDKSGLPSDRFFAERPEGSVSTLKIQRTQQEDSAVYLCASSLALGQGFQPLHFGNGTRLTVT.

This clonotype was detected ten times or more. The chain combines TRBV29-1 with TRBJ2-1; 8 positions agree with TRBD2. Germline assignment: CDR1 SQVTM and CDR2 ANQGSEA. This CDR3 comprises 13 residues. In DNA form, the CDR3 reads TGCAGGGCCGCCGAGACTAGCGTCAATGAGCAGTTCTTC. Encoded protein: CRAAETSVNEQFF.

This clonotype was picked up a small number of times. The CDR3 sequence is CASSQAGTLAEAFF. The CDR3 DNA reads as TGCGCCAGCAGCCAAGCAGGGACTTTAGCTGAAGCTTTCTTT. The chain has TRBV4-3 and TRBJ1-1; D is possibly TRBD1 (5 bases). Per the germline V gene, CDR1 is LGHNA and CDR2 is YSLEER. There are 14 residues in the CDR3. V lost 1 base and J lost 6, with 12 bases in between.

The chain is built from TRBV7-2 and TRBJ2-5, with 9 bases matching TRBD2. Germline lookup yields CDR1 SGHTA and CDR2 FQGNSA. CDR3 length: 16 amino acids. Trimming took 5 bases from V and 5 from J; bases not matched to a gene: 12. The DNA of the CDR3 is TGTGCCAGCAGCCCCCTTTGGGCGGGGGGGCTCGAGACCCAGTACTTC. Translated, it gives CASSPLWAGGLETQYF.

The CDR3 DNA follows: TGTGCCAGCAGCTTTTGGCGGGGTATAGGCGAGCAGTACTTC. Amino acid sequence: CASSFWRGIGEQYF. This chain uses TRBV5-6 with TRBJ2-7; possibly TRBD2 for D (6 bases). Germline CDR1 reads SGHDT; CDR2 reads YYEEEE. Between the trimmed V and J ends, which lost 2 bases and 6 bases, there was a span of 15 bases. The CDR3 is 14 amino acids.

V is TRBV27 and J is TRBJ1-2; no definite D call. Germline V gene sequence: CDR1 MNHEY, CDR2 SMNVEV (reference sequence). With 6 bases removed from V and 1 base from J, the gap between germline ends came to 6 bases. CDR3 length equals 12 residues. The CDR3 region is CASRGRNYGYTF. The CDR3 DNA is TGTGCCAGCAGGGGCCGTAACTATGGCTACACCTTC.

This sequence joins TRBV11-2 and TRBJ2-3; perhaps TRBD2 as D (5 bases). Deletions cut 1 base from V and 5 bases from J, with 19 bases between. Germline V lookup: CDR1 SGHAT, CDR2 FQNNGV. The CDR3 is 17 amino acids. The CDR3 DNA follows: TGTGCCAGCAGCTTAGTGGGCAGTTGGGCGGGTAAAGATACGCAGTATTTT. Its protein is CASSLVGSWAGKDTQYF.

This clonotype came up a few times. This sequence joins TRBV20-1 and TRBJ2-7; D call uncertain. Trimming took 2 bases from V and 4 from J, leaving 6 bases between them. The CDR3 is 11 amino acids. Germline CDR1 and CDR2: DFQATT and SNEGSKA (reference sequence). The CDR3 loop reads CSARNGYEQYF. The CDR3 DNA sequence: TGCAGTGCTAGAAACGGTTACGAGCAGTACTTC.

This clonotype was found many times. V is TRBV20-1 and J is TRBJ1-5; 8 nucleotides align to TRBD1. CDR3 length: 15 amino acids. CDR1 is DFQATT, CDR2 SNEGSKA, per germline (reference sequence). J gave up 0 bases and V 6 bases, and 7 bases lay outside the gene matches. This CDR3 is CSAHEDRASNQPQHF. The DNA for the CDR3 is TGCAGTGCCCACGAGGACAGGGCTAGCAATCAGCCCCAGCATTTT.

This clonotype has ten or more counts. V and J are TRBV4-2 and TRBJ2-6, with 11 bases aligning to TRBD1. In germline, CDR1 is LGHNA, CDR2 YNFKEQ. J was trimmed by 2 bases and V by 4 bases; bases with no gene match: 4. This CDR3 is 17 amino acids long. The CDR3 DNA is TGTGCCAGCAGCCCCGGACAGGGGGCTGCTGGGGCCAACGTCCTGACTTTC. The encoded protein is CASSPGQGAAGANVLTF.

The rearrangement links TRBV20-1 to TRBJ2-3; no clear D gene. The germline V and J ends were trimmed by 0 bases and 4 bases, with 14 bases remaining between them. The CDR3 is 15 amino acids. Per germline, CDR1 DFQATT and CDR2 SNEGSKA (reference sequence). The CDR3 is CSARDLVGSPDTQYF. The CDR3 bases are TGCAGTGCTAGAGATCTAGTCGGCTCGCCAGATACGCAGTATTTT.

This clonotype occurred a few times. The CDR3 coding sequence is TGTGCCACCAGGGGGGGAGCCTCTTGGGAGCAGTACTTC. Protein product: CATRGGASWEQYF. The rearrangement uses TRBV24-1 and TRBJ2-7; D might be TRBD2 (6 bases). CDR3 length equals 13 residues. V lost 7 bases to trimming and J lost 7 bases, with 16 bases between them. The germline CDR1 and CDR2 sequences are KGHDR and SFDVKD.

Turning to this clonotype: A much more abundant neighbour one base away suggests this may be a read error. The V and J genes are TRBV5-1 and TRBJ2-5; 9 nucleotides align to TRBD1. Germline values: CDR1 SGHRS, CDR2 YFSETQ. This CDR3 has 16 amino acids. In DNA form, the CDR3 reads TGCGCCAGCAGCACCGGACAGGGGCATACAGGGGAGACCCAGCACTTC. Encoded protein: CASSTGQGHTGETQHF. Based on the CDR3 plus reference TRBV5-1 and TRBJ2-5, the full variable domain is KAGVTQTPRYLIKTRGQQVTLSCSPISGHRSVSWYQQTPGQGLQFLFEYFSETQRNKGNFPGRFSGRQFSNSRSEMNVSTLELGDSALYLCASSTGQGHTGETQHFGPGTRLLVL.